The present T cell receptor beta chain was sequenced within a study of T cells in Graves' hyperthyroidism and ophthalmopathy. The study defined stable Graves' hyperthyroidism as no ophthalmopathy progression within 18 months. Newly diagnosed hyperthyroidism patients aged 18 to 65 years had disease lasting under 2 months. CDR3 length: 16 residues. Deletions cut 2 bases from V and 0 bases from J, with 10 bases between. Germline CDR1 and CDR2: SNHLY and FYNNEI. The study's findings and limits: The model foresaw ophthalmopathy a median approximately 6.1 months prior to onset. Most thyroid clonotypes expanded above 0.001 appeared in blood too.

This clonotype appeared many times. The antigen remains unidentified. Amplification yielded TCR beta CDR3 regions, with RNA transcripts as the source. HTBI primers were used for first-round RT-PCR of the TCR CDR3. TCRdb itself ran the multiplex PCR reads through MiXCR, one entry per CDR3 protein. The profile shows about 840,000 distinct CDR3 sequences, 38% of them singletons. The sequenced sample was blood. V and J are TRBV2 and TRBJ1-4; D gene uncertain. This TCR derives from a man in his late teens or twenties with Graves' hyperthyroidism. The CDR3 nucleotides are TGTGCCAGCAGTGAAATGCACCTTGCAACTAATGAAAAACTGTTTTTT. It codes for CASSEMHLATNEKLFF.